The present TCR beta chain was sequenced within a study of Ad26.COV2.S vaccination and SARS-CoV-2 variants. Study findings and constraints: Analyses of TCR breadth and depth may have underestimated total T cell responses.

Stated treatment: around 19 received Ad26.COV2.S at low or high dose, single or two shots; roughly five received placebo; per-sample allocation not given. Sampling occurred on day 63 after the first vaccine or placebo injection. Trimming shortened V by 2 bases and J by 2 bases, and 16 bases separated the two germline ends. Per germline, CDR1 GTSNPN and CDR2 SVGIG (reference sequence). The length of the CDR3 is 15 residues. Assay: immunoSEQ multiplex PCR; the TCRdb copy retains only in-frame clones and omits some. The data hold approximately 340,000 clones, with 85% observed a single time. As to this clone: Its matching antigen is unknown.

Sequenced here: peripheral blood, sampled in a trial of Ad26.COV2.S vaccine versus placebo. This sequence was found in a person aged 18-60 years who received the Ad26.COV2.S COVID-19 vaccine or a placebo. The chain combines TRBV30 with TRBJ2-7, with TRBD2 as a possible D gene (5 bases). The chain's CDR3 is CAWSMTRTGTYEQYF. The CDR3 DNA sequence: TGTGCCTGGAGTATGACTCGGACGGGAACCTACGAGCAGTACTTC.